In this sample, the clone carrying this TCR beta chain turned up a few times. Other DNA sequences in this specimen translate into the identical CDR3. TCRdb's copy holds only in-frame clones and misses some; the assay was immunoSEQ multiplex PCR. In the table there are 55,000 or so clones, about four fifths of which are singletons. The sample comes from a study of blood T cell repertoires in COVID-19. Germline V gene sequence: CDR1 SGHTA, CDR2 FQGNSA. The CDR3 spans 15 residues. With 3 bases clipped from V and 4 bases from J, the junction kept 5 bases outside the gene matches. The chain is built from TRBV7-2 and TRBJ2-5; 10 bases agree with TRBD1. The source of this sequence is a human donor in a cohort sampled during active or convalescent COVID-19. The sample comprised peripheral blood. The DNA of the CDR3 is TGTGCCAGCAGCTTCCCGACAGGGGGCGGAGAGACCCAGTACTTC. Translating gives CASSFPTGGGETQYF.